The 23 T cell receptor beta chains below were found in one sample sequenced in a study of Graves' ophthalmopathy and Graves' hyperthyroidism (dated by TCRdb to the late 2010s). The instrument given in TCRdb is Illumina HiSeq 2000. For repertoire sequencing, the TCR beta CDR3 regions were amplified from RNA transcripts. HTBI primers and the Qiagen OneStep RT-PCR kit were used in a first-round RT-PCR, which was followed by a second-round multiplex PCR, size selection and purification. TCRdb took the public reads, trimmed them with fastp at Q25, ran MiXCR for clone calling and kept in-frame beta chains. Each record represents a unique CDR3 protein, reported with the most common genes and DNA among its rows. The sample table contains some 1.1 million distinct CDR3 sequences; only one count was recorded for 35% to 40% of them. The ten largest clones capture around 10% of the sample. The source material was peripheral blood or thyroid tissue (not recorded which). All receptors come from an adult man with Graves' hyperthyroidism.

On this clonotype: A read error may be the cause here, since a much bigger clone is one base away. V is TRBV10-2 and J is TRBJ2-7; 14 bases line up with TRBD2. V was pared by 5 bases and J by 3 bases, with 6 bases of the junction left unmatched. Germline V gene data show CDR1 as WSHSY and CDR2 as SAAADI. This CDR3 has 16 amino acids. The CDR3 reads CASSTGLAGGLYEQYF. CDR3 DNA: TGCGCCAGCAGTACCGGACTAGCGGGAGGCCTCTACGAGCAGTACTTC.

In the case of this clonotype: It may be a read error: a sequence one base away is much more abundant. The chain employs TRBV7-2 and TRBJ2-5; no firm D call. The CDR3 is 14 amino acids. Germline V CDR1 and CDR2: SGHTA, FQGNSA. The CDR3 sequence: CAGSLIRDQETQYF. The CDR3 coding sequence is TGTGCCGGCAGCTTAATACGGGACCAAGAGACCCAGTACTTC.

This chain connects TRBV5-8 to TRBJ2-7; D is uncertain. V was trimmed by 2 bases and J by 2 bases, leaving 11 bases between them. The CDR3 totals 14 residues. Per germline, CDR1 SGHTS and CDR2 YDEGEE. CDR3 in amino acids: CASSLSSAPYEQYF. Written as DNA, the CDR3 is TGTGCCAGCAGCTTAAGTTCGGCCCCCTACGAGCAGTACTTC.

The sample holds one count of this clonotype. V is TRBV29-1 and J is TRBJ2-3; 7 bases align to TRBD1. There are 11 residues in the CDR3. CDR1 is SQVTM and CDR2 is ANQGSEA in the germline V gene. V lost 1 base and J lost 10; bases outside the gene matches: 2. This CDR3 reads CSVEATGPQYF. CDR3 bases: TGCAGCGTTGAAGCGACAGGGCCGCAGTATTTT.

To note about this clonotype: Germline and junction disagree at one end, which may indicate a read error. The chain carries TRBV2 and TRBJ2-7; D gene uncertain. Germline V lookup: CDR1 SNHLY, CDR2 FYNNEI. This CDR3 contains 13 residues. CDR3 region: CASSQEVAYEQYF. CDR3 bases: TGCGCCAGCAGCCAGGAAGTTGCCTACGAGCAGTACTTC.

This clonotype has only a few counts. The CDR3 DNA reads as TGTGCCAGCAGTTTAGAGGGGGCTATGAACACTGAAGCTTTCTTT. Encoded protein: CASSLEGAMNTEAFF. The V gene is TRBV28, the J gene TRBJ1-1, with TRBD1 matching 7 bases. This CDR3 comprises 15 residues. With 2 bases clipped from V and 0 bases from J, the junction kept 3 bases outside the gene matches. Germline assignment: CDR1 MDHEN and CDR2 SYDVKM.

The rearrangement links TRBV25-1 to TRBJ2-2; D ambiguous. The CDR3 runs 12 residues. V lost 4 bases and J 7 bases, leaving 7 bases between the germline ends. Germline V CDR1 and CDR2: MGHDK, SYGVNS. CDR3: CASSVSHGELFF. The CDR3 DNA follows: TGTGCCAGCAGTGTATCCCACGGGGAGCTGTTTTTT. Using reference TRBV25-1 and TRBJ2-2 for the parts outside the CDR3, the full variable domain is EADIYQTPRYLVIGTGKKITLECSQTMGHDKMYWYQQDPGMELHLIHYSYGVNSTEKGDLSSESTVSRIRTEHFPLTLESARPSHTSQYLCASSVSHGELFFGEGSRLTVL.

Many counts were recorded for this clonotype. This rearrangement joins TRBV10-3 to TRBJ2-5; 9 nucleotides match TRBD2. The CDR3 is 15 residues long. The V gene end was trimmed by 4 bases and the J gene end by 1 base; junction bases not matched to a gene: 4. Germline lookup yields CDR1 ENHRY and CDR2 SYGVKD. CDR3 residues: CAISVAGGIQETQYF. Here the CDR3 DNA reads TGTGCCATCAGTGTGGCGGGGGGGATCCAAGAGACCCAGTACTTC.

This clonotype was recorded at least ten times. The chain has TRBV19 and TRBJ1-1, with a possible D match to TRBD1 (6 bases). Trimming shortened V by 5 bases and J by 3 bases, and 10 bases separated the two germline ends. Germline-derived CDR1 and CDR2 are LNHDA and SQIVND (reference sequence). This CDR3 contains 13 residues. CDR3 loop: CASSRQAHTEAFF. The DNA of the CDR3 is TGTGCCAGTAGTCGACAGGCCCACACTGAAGCTTTCTTT. Filled out from reference TRBV19 and TRBJ1-1, the complete variable domain reads DGGITQSPKYLFRKEGQNVTLSCEQNLNHDAMYWYRQDPGQGLRLIYYSQIVNDFQKGDIAEGYSVSREKKESFPLTVTSAQKNPTAFYLCASSRQAHTEAFFGQGTRLTVV.

This clonotype was counted at least ten times. This rearrangement joins TRBV10-3 to TRBJ2-7; 7 bases line up with TRBD2. V lost 9 bases, J lost 6 bases, and 11 bases stayed unmatched. Germline CDR1 and CDR2: ENHRY and SYGVKD. The CDR3 has 13 residues. The CDR3 is CAMGGREFFEQYF. For the CDR3, the DNA is TGTGCCATGGGTGGGCGGGAGTTCTTCGAGCAGTACTTC.

This clonotype has a count of ten or more. V gene TRBV19 combines with J gene TRBJ1-5; 10 bases fit TRBD1. Germline-derived CDR1 and CDR2 are LNHDA and SQIVND (reference sequence). This CDR3 spans 15 amino acids. J gave up 6 bases and V 5 bases, and 7 bases lay outside the gene matches. The CDR3 nucleotides read TGTGCCAGTAGTTCCCTCGGACAGGGGGTTCAGCCCCAGCATTTT. Amino acids: CASSSLGQGVQPQHF.

To note about this clonotype: One base away lies a much larger clone, so this may be a sequencing read error. V usage is TRBV13 and J usage is TRBJ1-1; no firm D call. The CDR3 sequence is 10 residues long. Trimming removed 10 bases at V and 3 bases at J, with 6 bases between. Germline V gene lookup returns CDR1 PRHDT and CDR2 FYEKMQ (reference sequence). The CDR3 spells CAIRHTEAFF. In DNA form, the CDR3 reads TGTGCCATCAGGCACACTGAAGCTTTCTTT.

Concerning this clonotype: One junction end does not reproduce the germline sequence, and a read error may be involved. The chain employs TRBV11-2 and TRBJ2-7, with a possible D match to TRBD2 (6 bases). This CDR3 contains 11 residues. Germline assignment: CDR1 SGHAT and CDR2 FQNNGV. The CDR3 sequence: CASSTSYGQYF. The CDR3 DNA is TGTGCCAGCAGCACTAGCTACGGGCAGTACTTC.

This clonotype was counted many times. The chain has TRBV4-3 and TRBJ2-5, with TRBD2 identical over 7 bases. The V and J ends lost 1 base and 4 bases, in that order; junction bases with no gene match: 6. CDR3 length: 15 amino acids. The germline V gene encodes CDR1 LGHNA and CDR2 YSLEER. CDR3 protein: CASSQGGSGGETQYF. DNA of the CDR3: TGCGCCAGCAGCCAAGGCGGGAGTGGGGGAGAGACCCAGTACTTC.

The rearrangement uses TRBV10-1 and TRBJ2-7; 7 bases are shared with TRBD2. The DNA end is a closer match to TRBJ2-1, so the J assignment may be wrong. This CDR3 is 15 amino acids long. Germline CDR1 and CDR2: WNHNN and SYGVQD (reference sequence). CDR3 sequence (DNA): TGCGCCAGCAGTGATGGGGGGGGAACTAACAATGAGCAGTTCTTC. It translates to CASSDGGGTNNEQFF.

This clonotype was observed at least ten times. The V and J genes are TRBV7-2 and TRBJ2-5; weak D call: TRBD1 (5 bases). There are 16 residues in the CDR3. V lost 0 bases to trimming and J lost 2 bases, with 13 bases between them. The germline V gene has CDR1 SGHTA and CDR2 FQGNSA. CDR3 coding DNA: TGTGCCAGCAGCTTAGCGGGGCAAGGGGCTCAAGAGACCCAGTACTTC. It specifies CASSLAGQGAQETQYF.

This clonotype was picked up many times. This chain connects TRBV15 to TRBJ2-5; either TRBD1 or TRBD2 may fit D (5 bases each). Germline lookup yields CDR1 LNHNV and CDR2 YYDKDF (reference sequence). V was clipped by 0 bases and J by 2 bases, with 10 bases between them. The CDR3 runs 15 residues. CDR3 coding DNA: TGTGCCACCAGCAGAGACGGGACCGGACAAGAGACCCAGTACTTC. This encodes CATSRDGTGQETQYF.

The chain uses TRBV11-2 and TRBJ1-2; D gene ambiguous. The CDR3 sequence is 14 residues long. The germline V gene encodes CDR1 SGHAT and CDR2 FQNNGV. Trimming removed 1 base from V and 3 bases from J, with 9 bases in between. CDR3 amino acids: CASSLAGRDYGYTF. The CDR3 bases are TGTGCCAGCAGCTTAGCGGGCCGAGACTATGGCTACACCTTC.

CDR3: CASLWGDNYEQYF. DNA for the CDR3: TGTGCTAGCTTGTGGGGAGACAACTACGAGCAGTACTTC. The chain has TRBV25-1 and TRBJ2-7, with D possibly TRBD2 on 5 matching bases. The germline V gene encodes CDR1 MGHDK and CDR2 SYGVNS. The CDR3 consists of 13 residues.

This clonotype has a count of ten or more. V gene TRBV7-8 combines with J gene TRBJ1-1, with D perhaps matching TRBD1 (5 bases). CDR3 length: 16 residues. Germline values: CDR1 SGHVS, CDR2 FQNEAQ. V was trimmed by 6 bases and J by 2 bases, leaving 19 bases between them. As DNA, the CDR3 is TGTGCCAGCAGTAATTTACAACAGGAGATTAACACTGAAGCTTTCTTT. It yields the protein CASSNLQQEINTEAFF.

This clonotype has just one count. The rearrangement uses TRBV2 and TRBJ2-2; 9 bases fit TRBD2. The junction had 11 bases not matched to a gene; V was cut back by 8 bases and J by 7 bases. This CDR3 spans 15 amino acids. Germline CDR1 reads SNHLY; CDR2 reads FYNNEI. The CDR3 coding sequence is TGTGCCAGCGGGGAGCGGGAGGTTATAGGCGGGGAGCTGTTTTTT. It translates to CASGEREVIGGELFF.

J is TRBJ2-5 and V is TRBV5-1; D may correspond to TRBD1 or TRBD2 (5 bases each). The germline CDR1 and CDR2 sequences are SGHRS and YFSETQ. CDR3 length: 14 amino acids. The V end was cut by 0 bases, the J end by 4 bases, with 10 bases between. CDR3: CASSLGGDGETQYF. The CDR3 DNA follows: TGCGCCAGCAGCTTGGGAGGGGACGGAGAGACCCAGTACTTC.

Note on this clonotype: One junction end disagrees with the germline gene, perhaps due to a read error. J is TRBJ2-7 and V is TRBV10-2; D is uncertain. Germline V lookup: CDR1 WSHSY, CDR2 SAAADI. The CDR3 totals 12 residues. CDR3 DNA sequence: TGTGCCAGCAGTCACGGACGGTATGAGCAGTACTTC. Its translation: CASSHGRYEQYF.